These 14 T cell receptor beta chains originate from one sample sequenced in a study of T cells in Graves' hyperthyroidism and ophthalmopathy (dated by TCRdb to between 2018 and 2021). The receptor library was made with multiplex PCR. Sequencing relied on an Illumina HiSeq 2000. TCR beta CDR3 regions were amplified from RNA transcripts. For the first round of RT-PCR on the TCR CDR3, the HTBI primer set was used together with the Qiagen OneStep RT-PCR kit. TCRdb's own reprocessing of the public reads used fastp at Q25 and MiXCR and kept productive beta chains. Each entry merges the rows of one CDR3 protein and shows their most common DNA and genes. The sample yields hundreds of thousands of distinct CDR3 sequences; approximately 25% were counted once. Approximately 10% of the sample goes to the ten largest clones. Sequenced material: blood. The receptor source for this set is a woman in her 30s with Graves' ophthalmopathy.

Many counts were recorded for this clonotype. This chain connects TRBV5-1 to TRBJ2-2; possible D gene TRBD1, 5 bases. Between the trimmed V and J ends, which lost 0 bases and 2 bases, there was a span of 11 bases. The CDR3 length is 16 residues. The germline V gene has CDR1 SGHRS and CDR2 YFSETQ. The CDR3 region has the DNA TGCGCCAGCAGCTTGGAGGTGACAGTTAACACCGGGGAGCTGTTTTTT. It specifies CASSLEVTVNTGELFF.

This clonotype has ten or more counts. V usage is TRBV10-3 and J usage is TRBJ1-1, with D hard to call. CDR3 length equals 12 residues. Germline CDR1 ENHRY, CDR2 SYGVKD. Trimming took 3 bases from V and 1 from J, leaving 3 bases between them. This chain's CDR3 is CAISDWNTEAFF. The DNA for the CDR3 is TGTGCCATCAGTGACTGGAACACTGAAGCTTTCTTT.

CDR3 DNA sequence: TGTGCCAGTAGTGGTGGGACAGGGGGATTGGAGCAGTACTTC. It encodes CASSGGTGGLEQYF. The chain carries TRBV19 and TRBJ2-7; 11 positions match TRBD1. Per the germline V gene, CDR1 is LNHDA and CDR2 is SQIVND (reference sequence). Trimming removed 5 bases from V and 7 bases from J; junction bases left unmatched: 7. The CDR3 totals 14 residues.

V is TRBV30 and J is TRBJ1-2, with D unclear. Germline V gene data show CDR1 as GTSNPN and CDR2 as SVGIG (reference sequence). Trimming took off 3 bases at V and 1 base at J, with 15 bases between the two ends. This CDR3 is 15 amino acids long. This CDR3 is CAWSSTSTVNYGYTF. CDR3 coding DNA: TGTGCCTGGAGCAGTACCTCGACCGTTAACTATGGCTACACCTTC.

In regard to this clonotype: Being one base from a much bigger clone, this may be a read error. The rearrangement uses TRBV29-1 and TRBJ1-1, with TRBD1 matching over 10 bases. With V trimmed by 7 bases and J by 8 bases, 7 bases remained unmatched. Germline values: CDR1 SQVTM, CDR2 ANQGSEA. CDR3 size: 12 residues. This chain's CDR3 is CSDAGQGSEAFF. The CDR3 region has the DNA TGCAGCGACGCGGGACAGGGGTCCGAAGCTTTCTTT.

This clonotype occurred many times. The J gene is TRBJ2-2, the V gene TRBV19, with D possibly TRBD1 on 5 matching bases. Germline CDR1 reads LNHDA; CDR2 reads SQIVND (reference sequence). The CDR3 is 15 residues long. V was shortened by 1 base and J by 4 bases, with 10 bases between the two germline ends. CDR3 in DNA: TGTGCCAGTAGTATAGGATCCGACAGCACCGGGGAGCTGTTTTTT. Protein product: CASSIGSDSTGELFF.

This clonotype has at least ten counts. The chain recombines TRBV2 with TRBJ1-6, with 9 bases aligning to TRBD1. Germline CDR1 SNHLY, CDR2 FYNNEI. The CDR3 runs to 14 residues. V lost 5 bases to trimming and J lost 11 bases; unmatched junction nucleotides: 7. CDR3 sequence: CASSSTGGLTPLHF. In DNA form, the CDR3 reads TGTGCCAGCAGTTCAACAGGGGGCCTTACACCCCTCCACTTT.

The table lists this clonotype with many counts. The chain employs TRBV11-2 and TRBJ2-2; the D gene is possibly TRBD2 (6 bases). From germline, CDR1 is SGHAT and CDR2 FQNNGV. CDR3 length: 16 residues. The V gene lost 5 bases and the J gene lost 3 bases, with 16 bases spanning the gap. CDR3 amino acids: CASSGRLESHTGELFF. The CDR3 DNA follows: TGTGCCAGCAGCGGAAGACTAGAGTCCCACACCGGGGAGCTGTTTTTT.

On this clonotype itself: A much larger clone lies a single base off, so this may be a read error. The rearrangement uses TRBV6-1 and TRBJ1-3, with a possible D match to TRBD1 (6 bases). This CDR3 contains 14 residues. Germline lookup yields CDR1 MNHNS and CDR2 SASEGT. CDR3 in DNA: TGTACCAGCAGAAAGGGGGTCTCTGGAAACACCATATATTTT. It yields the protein CTSRKGVSGNTIYF.

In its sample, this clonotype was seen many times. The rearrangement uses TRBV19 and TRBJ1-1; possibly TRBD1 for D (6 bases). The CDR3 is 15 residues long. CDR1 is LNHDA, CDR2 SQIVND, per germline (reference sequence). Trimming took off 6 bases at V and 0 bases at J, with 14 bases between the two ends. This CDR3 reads CASRAVWGLNTEAFF. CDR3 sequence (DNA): TGTGCCAGTAGGGCTGTTTGGGGGCTGAACACTGAAGCTTTCTTT.

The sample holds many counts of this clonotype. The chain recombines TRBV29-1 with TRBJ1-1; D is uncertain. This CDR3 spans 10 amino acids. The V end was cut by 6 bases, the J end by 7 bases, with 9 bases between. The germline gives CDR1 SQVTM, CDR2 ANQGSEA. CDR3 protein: CSVPDGEAFF. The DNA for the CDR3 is TGCAGCGTACCGGACGGTGAAGCTTTCTTT.

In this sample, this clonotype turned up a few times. In DNA form, the CDR3 reads TGTGCCAGCAGTTTACAGGGCCTGCACACCGGGGAGCTGTTTTTT. Protein sequence: CASSLQGLHTGELFF. The chain is built from TRBV2 and TRBJ2-2; D may be TRBD1 (6 bases). V gave up 5 bases and J gave up 3 bases, with 13 bases separating them. This CDR3 comprises 15 residues. Germline CDR1 reads SNHLY; CDR2 reads FYNNEI.

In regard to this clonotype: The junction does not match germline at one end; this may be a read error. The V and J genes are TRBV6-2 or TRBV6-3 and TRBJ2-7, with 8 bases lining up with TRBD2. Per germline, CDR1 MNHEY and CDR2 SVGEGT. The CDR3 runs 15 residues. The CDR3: CASSPLREGIYEQCF. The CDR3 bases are TGTGCCAGCAGTCCCCTCCGGGAGGGGATCTACGAGCAGTGCTTC.

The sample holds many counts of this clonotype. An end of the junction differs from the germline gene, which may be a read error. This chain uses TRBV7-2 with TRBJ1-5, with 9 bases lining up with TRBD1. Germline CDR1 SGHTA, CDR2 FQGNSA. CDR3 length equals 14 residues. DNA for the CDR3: TGCGCCAGCAGCTTGGGACAGGGAGGGCAGCCCCAGCATTTT. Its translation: CASSLGQGGQPQHF.